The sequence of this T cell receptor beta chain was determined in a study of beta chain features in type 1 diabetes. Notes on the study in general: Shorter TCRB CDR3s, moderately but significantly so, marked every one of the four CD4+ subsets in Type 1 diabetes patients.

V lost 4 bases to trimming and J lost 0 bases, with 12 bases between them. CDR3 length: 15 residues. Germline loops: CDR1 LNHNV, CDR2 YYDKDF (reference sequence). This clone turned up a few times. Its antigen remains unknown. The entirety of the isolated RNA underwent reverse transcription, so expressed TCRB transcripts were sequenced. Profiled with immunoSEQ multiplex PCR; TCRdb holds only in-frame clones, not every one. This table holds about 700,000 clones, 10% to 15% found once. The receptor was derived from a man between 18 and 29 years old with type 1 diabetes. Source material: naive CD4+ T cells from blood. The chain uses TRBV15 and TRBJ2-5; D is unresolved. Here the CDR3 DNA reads TGTGCCACCAGCAAGAGGCAGACATACCAAGAGACCCAGTACTTC. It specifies CATSKRQTYQETQYF.